This entry is about one T cell receptor (beta chain). Its target is unknown. The sample is drawn from a study of cytomegalovirus exposure and HLA in healthy donors. About the research overall: Unique TCRs from HLA-typed donors, 65 million to 85 million of them, were held in an early data release. Study-wide findings and caveats: Usually a TCR sequence was rare, but some public TCRs were found in many donors.

PCR primers comprised 60 Vbeta and 13 Jbeta primers. Original data processing: Roughly 11 million shared chains were among the roughly 80 million unique TCR beta chains that a later analysis counted. The protocol was immunoSEQ multiplex PCR, while the TCRdb copy is restricted to in-frame clones and leaves out a portion. Clonal size and the V and J genes are those of that table, whereas D and trimming came from the DNA. The repertoire holds about 150,000 clones, with approximately 80% as singletons. Sequenced sample: PBMCs. This receptor was obtained from a man aged 30-40 years in good health and CMV-seronegative.

The CDR3 bases are TGTGCCAGCACCTTGCGGGAGAACACCGGGGAGCTGTTTTTT. The encoded protein is CASTLRENTGELFF. The chain links TRBV7-9 to TRBJ2-2, with D maybe TRBD2 (6 bases). The CDR3 totals 14 residues. CDR1 and CDR2 (germline): SEHNR, FQNEAQ (reference sequence). V lost 7 bases and J lost 1, with 10 bases in between.